Each of the 4 T cell receptor beta chains below was sequenced from the same sample in a study of blood T cell repertoires in COVID-19. TCRdb's copy holds only in-frame clones and misses some; the assay was immunoSEQ multiplex PCR. Seen here are 250,000 or so clones, around 89% observed once, and the top ten hold approximately 4%. Input material: PBMCs or T cells enriched from blood (not recorded which). The receptors stem from a woman under 40 with acute COVID-19.

This clone was observed a single time. The CDR3 sequence: CASSDRSNTGELFF. The CDR3 nucleotides are TGTGCCAGCAGTGACAGGTCGAACACCGGGGAGCTGTTTTTT. This chain connects TRBV2 to TRBJ2-2; D gene unclear. CDR3 length: 14 amino acids. The germline V and J ends were trimmed by 3 bases and 0 bases, with 5 bases remaining between them. Per the germline V gene, CDR1 is SNHLY and CDR2 is FYNNEI.

The CDR3 DNA sequence: TGTGCAAGTCGCCCCCGCAACGTCCTGACTTTC. Amino acid sequence: CASRPRNVLTF. J is TRBJ2-6 and V is TRBV12-2; no check of the table's D call, TRBD2, against the DNA was made. TRBV12-2 is a pseudogene. CDR3 length: 11 amino acids.

V is TRBV28 and J is TRBJ2-7, with 7 bases matching TRBD1. The CDR3 is made up of 13 amino acids. Germline trimming cut 6 bases from V and 4 bases from J; bases unmatched to any gene: 6. Germline CDR1 and CDR2: MDHEN and SYDVKM. For the CDR3, the DNA is TGTGCCAGCAGCCTGACAGGGATTTACGAGCAGTACTTC. Its protein product is CASSLTGIYEQYF.

This clone was recorded only once. This chain links TRBV4-1 with TRBJ2-5; D call uncertain. Germline V gene sequence: CDR1 MGHRA, CDR2 YSYEKL. Trimming cost V 3 bases and J 9 bases, with 11 bases left between them. This CDR3 has 12 residues. CDR3 amino acids: CASSHMGGAQYF. The CDR3 DNA follows: TGCGCCAGCAGCCATATGGGTGGAGCCCAGTACTTC.